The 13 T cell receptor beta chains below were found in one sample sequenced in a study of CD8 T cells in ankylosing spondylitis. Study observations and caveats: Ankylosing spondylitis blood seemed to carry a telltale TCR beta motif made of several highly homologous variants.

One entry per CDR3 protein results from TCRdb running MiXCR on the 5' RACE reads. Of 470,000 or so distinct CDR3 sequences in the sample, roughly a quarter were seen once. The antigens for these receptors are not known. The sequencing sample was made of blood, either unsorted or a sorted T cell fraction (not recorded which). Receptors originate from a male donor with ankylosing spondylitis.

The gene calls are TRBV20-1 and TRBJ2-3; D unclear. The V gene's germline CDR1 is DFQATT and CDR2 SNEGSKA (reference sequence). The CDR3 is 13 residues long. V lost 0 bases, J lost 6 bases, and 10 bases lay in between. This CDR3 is CSARDPGLDTQYF. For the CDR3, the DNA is TGCAGTGCTAGAGATCCAGGTCTGGATACGCAGTATTTT.

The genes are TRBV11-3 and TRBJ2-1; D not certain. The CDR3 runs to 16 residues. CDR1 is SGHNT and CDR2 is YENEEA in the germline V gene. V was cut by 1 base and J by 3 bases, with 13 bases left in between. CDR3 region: CASSLVGGAIYNEQFF. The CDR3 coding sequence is TGTGCCAGCAGCTTAGTTGGCGGAGCCATCTACAATGAGCAGTTCTTC.

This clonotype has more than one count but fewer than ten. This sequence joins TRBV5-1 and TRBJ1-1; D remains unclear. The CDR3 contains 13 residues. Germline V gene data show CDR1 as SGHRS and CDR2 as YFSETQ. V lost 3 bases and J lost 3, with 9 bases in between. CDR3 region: CASSSESYTEAFF. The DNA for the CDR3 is TGCGCCAGCAGCTCCGAAAGCTACACTGAAGCTTTCTTT.

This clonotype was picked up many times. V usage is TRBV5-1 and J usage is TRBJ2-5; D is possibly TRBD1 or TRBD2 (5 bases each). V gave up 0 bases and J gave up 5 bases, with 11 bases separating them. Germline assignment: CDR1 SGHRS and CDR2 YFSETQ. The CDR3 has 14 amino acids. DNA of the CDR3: TGCGCCAGCAGCTTGGGTGGGACCCAGGAGACCCAGTACTTC. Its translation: CASSLGGTQETQYF.

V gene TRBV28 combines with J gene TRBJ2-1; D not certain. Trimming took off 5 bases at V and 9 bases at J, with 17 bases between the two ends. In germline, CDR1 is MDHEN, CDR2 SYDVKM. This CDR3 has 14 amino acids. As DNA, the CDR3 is TGTGCCAGCAGTCCTACCCGGGCTGGCGGTGAGCAGTTCTTC. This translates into CASSPTRAGGEQFF.

CDR3 sequence (DNA): TGTGCCAGCAGCATACAGGGTACTGCTGGAAACACCATATATTTT. This sequence encodes CASSIQGTAGNTIYF. The rearrangement joins TRBV12-3 or TRBV12-4 to TRBJ1-3, with D possibly matching TRBD1 (6 bases). This CDR3 comprises 15 residues. V was pared by 6 bases and J by 2 bases, with 14 bases between.

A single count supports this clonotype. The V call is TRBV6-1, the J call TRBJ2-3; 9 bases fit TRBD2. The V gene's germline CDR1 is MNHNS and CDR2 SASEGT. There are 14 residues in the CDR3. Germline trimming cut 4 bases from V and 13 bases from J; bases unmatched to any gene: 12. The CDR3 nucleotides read TGTGCCAGCAGTGTCGGACTAGCGACCCTAGGGGAGTATTTT. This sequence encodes CASSVGLATLGEYF.

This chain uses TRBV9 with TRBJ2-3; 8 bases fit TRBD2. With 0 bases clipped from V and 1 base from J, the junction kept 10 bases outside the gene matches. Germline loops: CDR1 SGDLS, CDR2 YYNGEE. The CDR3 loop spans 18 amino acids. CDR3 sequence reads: CASSVALNSGMGTDTQYF. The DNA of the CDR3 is TGTGCCAGCAGCGTAGCTTTGAATAGCGGGATGGGCACAGATACGCAGTATTTT.

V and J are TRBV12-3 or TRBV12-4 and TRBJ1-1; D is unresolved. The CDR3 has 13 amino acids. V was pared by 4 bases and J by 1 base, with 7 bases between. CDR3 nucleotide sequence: TGTGCCAGCAGTTATACAGAGAACACTGAAGCTTTCTTT. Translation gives CASSYTENTEAFF.

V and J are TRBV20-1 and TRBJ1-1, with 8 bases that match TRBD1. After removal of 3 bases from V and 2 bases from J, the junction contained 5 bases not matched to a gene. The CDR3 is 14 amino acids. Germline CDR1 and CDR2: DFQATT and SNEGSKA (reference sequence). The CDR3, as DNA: TGCAGTGCTAGTCCCCCAGGGGGCAACACTGAAGCTTTCTTT. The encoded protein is CSASPPGGNTEAFF.

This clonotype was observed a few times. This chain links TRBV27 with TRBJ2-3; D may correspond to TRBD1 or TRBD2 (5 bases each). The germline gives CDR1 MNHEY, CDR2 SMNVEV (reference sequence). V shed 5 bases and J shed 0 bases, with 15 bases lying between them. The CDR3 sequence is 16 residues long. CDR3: CASSIRDPPSTDTQYF. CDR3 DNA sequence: TGTGCCAGCAGTATAAGGGACCCTCCGAGCACAGATACGCAGTATTTT.

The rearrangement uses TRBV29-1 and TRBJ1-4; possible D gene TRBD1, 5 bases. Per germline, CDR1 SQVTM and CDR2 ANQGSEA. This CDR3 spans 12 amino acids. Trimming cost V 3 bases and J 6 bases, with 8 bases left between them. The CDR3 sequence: CSVDSGDEKLFF. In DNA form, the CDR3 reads TGCAGCGTTGATTCGGGGGATGAAAAACTGTTTTTT.

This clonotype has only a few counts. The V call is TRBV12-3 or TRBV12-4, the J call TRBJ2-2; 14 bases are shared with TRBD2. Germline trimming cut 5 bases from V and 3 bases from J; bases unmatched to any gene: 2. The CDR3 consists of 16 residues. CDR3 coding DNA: TGTGCCAGCAGTATGGGACTAGCGGGAGACACCGGGGAGCTGTTTTTT. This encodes CASSMGLAGDTGELFF.